This TCR beta chain stems from a study of blood T cell repertoires in COVID-19. On the study more broadly: Sites in the United States, Italy and Spain provided acute and convalescent COVID-19 samples. Sources were T cells, B-cell-depleted T cells, or PBMCs; the material itself was cDNA or gDNA.

The germline V gene has CDR1 SGHDT and CDR2 YYEEEE. V gave up 4 bases and J gave up 7 bases, with 24 bases separating them. The CDR3 consists of 18 residues. Seattle's cohort entered during active infection and was followed longitudinally. In the original analysis: Amplifying reference gene primers gave estimates of nucleated cell counts. Here immunoSEQ multiplex PCR was the method, and the copy in TCRdb shows in-frame clones only, minus some. The DNA gave D and trimming, while V, J and clone size come from that table. The sample consists of some 76,000 clones, approximately 80% of them appearing once.

The source of this sequence is a man in his fifties or sixties with COVID-19, enrolled during active disease. The gene calls are TRBV5-6 and TRBJ1-6; D unresolved. Input material: peripheral blood. CDR3 in amino acids: CASSIRLAGRTSNSPLHF. CDR3 DNA sequence: TGTGCCAGCAGCATTCGCCTAGCAGGCCGCACCTCAAATTCACCCCTCCACTTT.